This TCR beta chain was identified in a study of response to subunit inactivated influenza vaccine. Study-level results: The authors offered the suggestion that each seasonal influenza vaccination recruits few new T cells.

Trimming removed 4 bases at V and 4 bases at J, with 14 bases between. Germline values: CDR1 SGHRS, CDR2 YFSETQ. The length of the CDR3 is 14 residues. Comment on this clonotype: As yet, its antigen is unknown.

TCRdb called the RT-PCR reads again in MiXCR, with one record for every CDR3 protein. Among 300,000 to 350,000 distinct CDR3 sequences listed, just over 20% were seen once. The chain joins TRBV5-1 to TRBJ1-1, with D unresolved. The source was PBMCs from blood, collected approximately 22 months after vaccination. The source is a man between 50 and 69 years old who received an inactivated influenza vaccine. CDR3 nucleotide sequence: TGCGCCAGCAGCAGAGAAGTCACGGGCACTGAAGCTTTCTTT. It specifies CASSREVTGTEAFF.